The rows below give T cell receptor beta chains drawn from one sample of a study of OX40 agonist ivuxolimab in advanced cancers. Here immunoSEQ multiplex PCR was the method, and the copy in TCRdb shows in-frame clones only, minus some. Of about 94,000 clones in the sample, under 95% are singletons; the top ten hold around 0.76%. The sequenced sample was CD4+ or CD8+ T cells sorted from blood, obtained in a trial of the OX40 agonist ivuxolimab. The receptors derive from an adult with an advanced solid tumor such as melanoma, head and neck, liver or kidney cancer. Both conserved end residues are part of each CDR3. Each record gives: J gene, V gene, D gene, CDR3 DNA, CDR3 protein. A D gene is named only where the DNA matches it firmly.

>TRBJ2-7|TRBV5-1|-
TGCGCCAGCAGCTTGGTGCCAGGAACCTACGAGCAGTACTTC
CASSLVPGTYEQYF
>TRBJ1-1|TRBV5-1|-
TGCGCCAGCCTCGCCGATTCGAACACTGAAGCTTTCTTT
CASLADSNTEAFF
>TRBJ2-5|TRBV7-3|TRBD2
TGTGCCAGCAGCTTAAACGGACTAGCAGGGGAGACCCAGTACTTC
CASSLNGLAGETQYF
>TRBJ1-1|TRBV5-6|-
TGTGCCAGCAGCCTGACAAGATACACTGAAGCTTTCTTT
CASSLTRYTEAFF
>TRBJ2-7|TRBV6-1|TRBD2
TGTGCCAGCCAACCTTTGGGACTAGTAATCTACGAGCAGTACTTC
CASQPLGLVIYEQYF
>TRBJ2-1|TRBV7-2|TRBD2
TGTGCCAGCAGCTTAGCTGCGGGAGGCTGGAATGAGCAGTTCTTC
CASSLAAGGWNEQFF
>TRBJ2-6|TRBV4-2|TRBD2
TGTGCCAGCAGCCAAGATTTGGGGGGGTTCTCTGGGGCCAACGTCCTGACTTTC
CASSQDLGGFSGANVLTF
>TRBJ2-7|TRBV5-1|-
TGCGCCAGCAGCTTGAATGCGGGTGAGACGTACGAGCAGTACTTC
CASSLNAGETYEQYF
>TRBJ2-3|TRBV12-5|-
TGTGCTAGTGGTTTGGTACGGGGCGGATTGGCAGATACGCAGTATTTT
CASGLVRGGLADTQYF
>TRBJ1-5|TRBV5-1|-
TGCGCCAGCAGCTTGGGGGCAGACCTTAGCAATCAGCCCCAGCATTTT
CASSLGADLSNQPQHF
>TRBJ2-7|TRBV6-6|-
TGTGCCAGCAGCCAGGGGGGCGAGCAGTACTTC
CASSQGGEQYF
>TRBJ2-7|TRBV7-2|TRBD1
TGTGCCAGCAGCTTAGGGCAGGGACAGGGGTTTGGGCAGTACTTC
CASSLGQGQGFGQYF
>TRBJ1-1|TRBV11-3|TRBD1
TGTGCCAGCAGCCGCGGACAGGGAATGAACACTGAAGCTTTCTTT
CASSRGQGMNTEAFF
>TRBJ2-5|TRBV29-1|-
TGCAGCGTTGTGAGGCAGCAAGAGACCCAGTACTTC
CSVVRQQETQYF